Presented here are 4 T cell receptor beta chains from one specimen sequenced in a study of T cell repertoires in cytomegalovirus infection. TCRdb fed the reads into MiXCR, producing one record per CDR3 protein. The sample carries about 920,000 distinct CDR3 sequences, roughly 30% recorded once. The antigens of these receptors remain unknown. This specimen was cultured CD8+ T cells from PBMCs, taken from culture after CMV antigen stimulation. The receptors stem from a human donor in good health (CMV status not recorded). Some clones in this sample may be carry-over from other donors' samples.

This clonotype was observed many times. The rearrangement joins TRBV7-8 to TRBJ1-2; no firm D call. This CDR3 spans 14 amino acids. Trimming removed 2 bases from V and 7 bases from J, with 14 bases in between. Per the germline V gene, CDR1 is SGHVS and CDR2 is FQNEAQ. CDR3 sequence (DNA): TGTGCCAGCAGCTTACTGGTTGGGGATCCTGGCTACACCTTC. Residues: CASSLLVGDPGYTF.

Of note for this clonotype: This may come from a read error, since a much larger clone is one base off. The chain has TRBV6-6 and TRBJ1-6; weak D call: TRBD1 (6 bases). The CDR3 sequence is 15 residues long. Between the trimmed V and J ends, which lost 7 bases and 9 bases, there was a span of 19 bases. The germline V gene has CDR1 MNHNY and CDR2 SVGAGI (reference sequence). The CDR3 DNA reads as TGTGCCAGCAATTTACGGAGGACAGTTGCTTCACCCCTCCACTTT. Translating it yields CASNLRRTVASPLHF.

This chain links TRBV7-6 with TRBJ2-3; TRBD2 aligns across 8 bases. The V and J ends lost 1 base and 2 bases, in that order; junction bases with no gene match: 5. The CDR3 contains 16 residues. Germline loops: CDR1 SGHVS, CDR2 FNYEAQ. CDR3 region: CASSLVASGFTDTQYF. The CDR3 DNA is TGTGCCAGCAGCTTAGTGGCTAGCGGGTTCACAGATACGCAGTATTTT.

The chain has TRBV4-3 and TRBJ2-3; 8 bases align to TRBD2. Germline V gives CDR1 LGHNA, CDR2 YSLEER. The CDR3 sequence is 19 residues long. After removal of 0 bases from V and 0 bases from J, the junction contained 11 bases not matched to a gene. The CDR3 DNA reads TGCGCCAGCAGCCAAGAGGAGGCGGGGGGCCTCGTGAGCACAGATACGCAGTATTTT. Protein product: CASSQEEAGGLVSTDTQYF.